Shown below are 27 T cell receptor beta chains from a single sample sequenced in a study of identifying expanded T cells in peripheral blood. Data came from immunoSEQ multiplex PCR; TCRdb stores just in-frame clones and leaves some out. The sample carries more than 75,000 clones, roughly 90% recorded once. The sequenced material came from blood. These receptors were obtained from a person aged 18 to 69 in good health.

CDR3 coding DNA: TGCGCCAGCAGCCTCGGGACTAGCGGGAGGGCCCCCGGGGAGCTGTTTTTT. Residues: CASSLGTSGRAPGELFF. The J gene is TRBJ2-2, the V gene TRBV5-1; 16 bases match TRBD2. The CDR3 contains 17 residues. The germline CDR1 and CDR2 sequences are SGHRS and YFSETQ. Trimming at V came to 4 bases and at J to 6 bases, leaving 6 bases not matched to a gene.

The V call is TRBV7-8, the J call TRBJ2-7; a possible D gene is TRBD2 (6 bases). The CDR3 length is 14 residues. Trimming cost V 4 bases and J 6 bases, with 16 bases left between them. Germline-derived CDR1 and CDR2 are SGHVS and FQNEAQ. CDR3 sequence (DNA): TGTGCCAGCAGCTCGGACTATCTCTCTCTCGAGCAGTACTTC. This translates into CASSSDYLSLEQYF.

The V and J genes are TRBV5-1 and TRBJ2-5; 11 bases are a match to TRBD2. After removal of 0 bases from V and 5 bases from J, the junction contained 6 bases not matched to a gene. The CDR3 consists of 16 residues. CDR1 and CDR2 from the germline V gene are SGHRS and YFSETQ. Written as DNA, the CDR3 is TGCGCCAGCAGCTTGGGGAGTAGCGGGGGGGCTGAGACCCAGTACTTC. Residues: CASSLGSSGGAETQYF.

The chain carries TRBV5-4 and TRBJ2-7; D not certain. Trimming stripped 3 bases from V and 4 bases from J, with 5 bases between. The CDR3 is 11 residues long. Germline values: CDR1 SGHNT, CDR2 YYREEE (reference sequence). CDR3 protein: CASSSPYEQYF. CDR3 coding DNA: TGTGCCAGCAGCTCACCTTACGAGCAGTACTTC.

The genes are TRBV6-1 and TRBJ2-7; D uncertain. The CDR3 is 12 residues long. Germline loops: CDR1 MNHNS, CDR2 SASEGT. The V gene lost 2 bases and the J gene lost 4 bases, with 6 bases spanning the gap. The CDR3 DNA follows: TGTGCCAGCAGTGAATCGGGTTACGAGCAGTACTTC. This gives the protein CASSESGYEQYF.

This rearrangement joins TRBV5-1 to TRBJ1-2; 9 bases line up with TRBD1. The CDR3 length is 13 residues. CDR1 and CDR2 from the germline V gene are SGHRS and YFSETQ. V lost 3 bases, J lost 8 bases, and 5 bases stayed unmatched. Written as DNA, the CDR3 is TGCGCCAGCAGCTCGGGACAGGGAACAGGCTACACCTTC. Protein: CASSSGQGTGYTF.

The V call is TRBV5-5, the J call TRBJ1-2, with 7 bases matching TRBD1. The CDR3 is 16 amino acids. Trimming took 2 bases from V and 2 from J; bases not matched to a gene: 9. Germline V gene sequence: CDR1 SGHKS, CDR2 YYEKEE (reference sequence). For the CDR3, the DNA is TGTGCCAGCAGCTTTTGGCCCGGGACAGACAACTATGGCTACACCTTC. Translating gives CASSFWPGTDNYGYTF.

This clone was found a few times. This sample also contains other DNA sequences that code for the same CDR3. The V and J genes are TRBV27 and TRBJ1-4; the D gene is possibly TRBD1 (5 bases). The CDR3 consists of 14 residues. V was shortened by 6 bases and J by 5 bases, with 13 bases between the two germline ends. The germline gives CDR1 MNHEY, CDR2 SMNVEV (reference sequence). The CDR3 coding sequence is TGTGCCAGCAGCCGTCGTGGGGGGAATGAAAAACTGTTTTTT. Translated: CASSRRGGNEKLFF.

The V call is TRBV6-5, the J call TRBJ1-1, with 7 positions matching TRBD1. Germline CDR1 reads MNHEY; CDR2 reads SVGAGI. The J segment lost 4 bases and the V segment lost 5 bases, leaving 7 bases of the junction unmatched. The CDR3 length is 14 residues. The CDR3 loop is CASSTPQGSTEAFF. CDR3 nucleotide sequence: TGTGCCAGCAGTACCCCACAGGGGAGCACTGAAGCTTTCTTT.

The chain uses TRBV2 and TRBJ1-2; no definite D call. Trimming took 7 bases from V and 5 from J, leaving 17 bases between them. CDR1 is SNHLY and CDR2 is FYNNEI in the germline V gene. The CDR3 has 14 residues. The CDR3 here is CASTVGQLKYGYTF. As DNA, the CDR3 is TGTGCCAGCACTGTGGGCCAGCTAAAATATGGCTACACCTTC.

This sequence joins TRBV29-1 and TRBJ2-1; D may be TRBD1 (5 bases). Germline V gene data show CDR1 as SQVTM and CDR2 as ANQGSEA. This CDR3 is built from 12 residues. Trimming took off 3 bases at V and 5 bases at J, with 8 bases between the two ends. The CDR3 protein is CSVDRGDNEQFF. CDR3 sequence (DNA): TGCAGCGTTGATAGGGGTGACAATGAGCAGTTCTTC.

The chain combines TRBV20-1 with TRBJ2-1; D possibly corresponds to TRBD2 (5 bases). V lost 3 bases and J 11 bases, leaving 11 bases between the germline ends. The CDR3 contains 11 residues. Germline CDR1 reads DFQATT; CDR2 reads SNEGSKA (reference sequence). CDR3 nucleotides: TGCAGTGCTAGGCCCGGGAATCAGCAGTTCTTC. Translation gives CSARPGNQQFF.

The J gene is TRBJ1-3, the V gene TRBV6-5; D gene uncertain. V was cut by 5 bases and J by 4 bases, with 9 bases left in between. CDR1 is MNHEY and CDR2 is SVGAGI in the germline V gene. There are 13 residues in the CDR3. CDR3 protein: CASSRSPGNTIYF. CDR3 nucleotide sequence: TGTGCCAGCAGTAGGAGTCCCGGAAACACCATATATTTT.

This CDR3 reads CASSPGTSGPEQYF. Written as DNA, the CDR3 is TGCGCCAGCAGCCCGGGGACTAGCGGGCCCGAGCAGTACTTC. The rearrangement links TRBV4-1 to TRBJ2-5, with 12 bases fitting TRBD2. The J call may be incorrect, as the DNA end agrees better with TRBJ2-7. From germline, CDR1 is MGHRA and CDR2 YSYEKL. The CDR3 runs 14 residues.

In this sample, this clone turned up once. This chain links TRBV18 with TRBJ1-2; D uncertain. Per the germline V gene, CDR1 is KGHSH and CDR2 is LQKENI. The V end was cut by 0 bases, the J end by 5 bases, with 10 bases between. The CDR3 loop spans 14 amino acids. Here the CDR3 reads CASSPPGDSYGYTF. CDR3 bases: TGTGCCAGCTCACCACCAGGAGATTCATATGGCTACACCTTC.

The chain couples TRBV5-6 to TRBJ2-7; D not certain. V was clipped by 4 bases and J by 5 bases, with 10 bases between them. Germline V lookup: CDR1 SGHDT, CDR2 YYEEEE. This CDR3 is built from 12 residues. The CDR3 here is CASSRDVDEQYF. CDR3 nucleotides: TGTGCCAGCAGCAGGGATGTAGACGAGCAGTACTTC.

This clone was detected only once. The rearrangement joins TRBV27 to TRBJ2-7; 11 positions match TRBD1. The length of the CDR3 is 13 residues. V dropped 4 bases and J dropped 6; count of bases not matched to a gene: 2. Germline CDR1 is MNHEY and CDR2 is SMNVEV (reference sequence). The CDR3 reads CASSWDRGGEQYF. In nucleotides, the CDR3 is TGTGCCAGCAGTTGGGACAGGGGGGGCGAGCAGTACTTC.

This rearrangement joins TRBV30 to TRBJ2-3, with 7 bases aligning to TRBD2. With 4 bases clipped from V and 2 bases from J, the junction kept 6 bases outside the gene matches. CDR3 length: 14 residues. Germline V CDR1 and CDR2: GTSNPN, SVGIG (reference sequence). CDR3 nucleotide sequence: TGTGCCTGGATGGGGGACTATAACACAGATACGCAGTATTTT. It is translated as CAWMGDYNTDTQYF.

The CDR3 region has the DNA TGTGCCAGCTCACTGGGACAGCTTACTCGCGGGACCGGGGAGCTGTTTTTT. This sequence encodes CASSLGQLTRGTGELFF. The J gene is TRBJ2-2, the V gene TRBV18, with 7 positions matching TRBD1. The germline CDR1 and CDR2 sequences are KGHSH and LQKENI. Unmatched junction bases numbered 13, after V lost 4 bases and J lost 5 bases. The length of the CDR3 is 17 residues.

The chain has TRBV29-1 and TRBJ2-2, with 9 bases that match TRBD1. Trimming took 4 bases from V and 6 from J; bases not matched to a gene: 12. CDR1 and CDR2 from the germline V gene are SQVTM and ANQGSEA. The CDR3 runs 16 residues. As DNA, the CDR3 is TGCAGCGTTGGGGACAGGGTATTGGGGATCTCCGGGGAGCTGTTTTTT. As protein: CSVGDRVLGISGELFF.

V usage is TRBV10-3 and J usage is TRBJ2-3; D remains unclear. CDR3 size: 12 residues. Trimming left V 4 bases short and J 0 bases short, with 2 bases between. Germline V gene data show CDR1 as ENHRY and CDR2 as SYGVKD. The CDR3 DNA reads TGTGCCATCAGTGTCAGCACAGATACGCAGTATTTT. Its translation is CAISVSTDTQYF.

The chain joins TRBV23-1 to TRBJ2-7; D gene uncertain. TRBV23-1 is classed as an ORF, of uncertain function. The CDR3 has 11 residues. V was trimmed by 6 bases and J by 6 bases, leaving 9 bases between them. DNA for the CDR3: TGCGCCAGCAGCCTCCTAGGCGAGCAGTACTTC. This gives the protein CASSLLGEQYF.

This chain joins TRBV5-1 and TRBJ2-1; TRBD2 aligns across 9 bases. CDR1 and CDR2 from the germline V gene are SGHRS and YFSETQ. The V segment lost 1 base and the J segment 1 base; nucleotides outside the gene matches: 6. This CDR3 contains 17 residues. The CDR3 DNA sequence: TGCGCCAGCAGCTTGATTGGCGGGAGGGCATCCTACAATGAGCAGTTCTTC. Translating gives CASSLIGGRASYNEQFF.

The chain uses TRBV27 and TRBJ2-1; D is unresolved. Germline V gene sequence: CDR1 MNHEY, CDR2 SMNVEV (reference sequence). Trimming took off 0 bases at V and 8 bases at J, with 14 bases between the two ends. This CDR3 contains 15 residues. CDR3 sequence: CASSLSNAAWDEQFF. CDR3 nucleotides: TGTGCCAGCAGTTTATCGAATGCAGCATGGGATGAGCAGTTCTTC.

The rearrangement joins TRBV7-6 to TRBJ2-7; 7 bases align to TRBD2. J lost 3 bases, V lost 1 base, and 0 bases had no gene match. The CDR3 runs to 13 residues. Looked up from germline, CDR1 is SGHVS and CDR2 is FNYEAQ. The CDR3 protein is CASSLERDYEQYF. The CDR3 nucleotides are TGTGCCAGCAGCTTAGAGCGGGACTACGAGCAGTACTTC.

V is TRBV19 and J is TRBJ1-1, with D maybe TRBD1 (5 bases). Trimming cost V 4 bases and J 4 bases, with 19 bases left between them. The germline gives CDR1 LNHDA, CDR2 SQIVND (reference sequence). CDR3 length: 16 amino acids. The DNA for the CDR3 is TGTGCCAGTAGTAATTACCTCAGGGTCGAGAGCACTGAAGCTTTCTTT. It is translated as CASSNYLRVESTEAFF.

The chain combines TRBV7-3 with TRBJ2-7, with a weak D call TRBD1 (6 bases). Germline lookup yields CDR1 SGHTA and CDR2 FQGTGA. The length of the CDR3 is 13 residues. V was shortened by 1 base and J by 5 bases, with 9 bases between the two germline ends. CDR3 DNA sequence: TGTGCCAGCAGCTTAAGCAGGGACAACGAGCAGTACTTC. It yields the protein CASSLSRDNEQYF.